This paragraph reports one TCR beta chain. Its antigen is unidentified. The germline CDR1 and CDR2 sequences are SEHNR and FQNEAQ (reference sequence). V gave up 5 bases and J gave up 0 bases; unmatched junction bases: 8. The CDR3 is 17 amino acids. The sample is drawn from a study of T-cell memory formation after mild COVID-19. Study-wide background: TCR clusters were mostly confined to one donor each.

TCR alpha and TCR beta cDNA libraries carrying sample barcodes and UMIs were produced by 5'RACE using constant-segment primers. TCRdb reprocessed the 5' RACE reads with MiXCR, giving one entry per CDR3 protein. The sample shows some 490,000 distinct CDR3 sequences, approximately 18% of them seen only once. Study-level points and caveats: Memory cells collected pre-infection included some clones that later responded, suggesting cross-reactive memory joined. Clones that contracted from day 15 to 85 were balanced CD4/CD8, while later expanders leaned CD4+.

This rearrangement joins TRBV7-9 to TRBJ2-1, with 9 bases lining up with TRBD2. Source material: PBMCs or a T cell subset sorted from them (not recorded which). This receptor was obtained from an adult woman who had mild COVID-19 (a few samples of this study predate the infection). Cell type and time point are not known. The CDR3 region is CASSIGYSGSSYNEQFF. The CDR3 coding sequence is TGTGCCAGCAGCATAGGTTATAGCGGGAGCTCCTACAATGAGCAGTTCTTC.